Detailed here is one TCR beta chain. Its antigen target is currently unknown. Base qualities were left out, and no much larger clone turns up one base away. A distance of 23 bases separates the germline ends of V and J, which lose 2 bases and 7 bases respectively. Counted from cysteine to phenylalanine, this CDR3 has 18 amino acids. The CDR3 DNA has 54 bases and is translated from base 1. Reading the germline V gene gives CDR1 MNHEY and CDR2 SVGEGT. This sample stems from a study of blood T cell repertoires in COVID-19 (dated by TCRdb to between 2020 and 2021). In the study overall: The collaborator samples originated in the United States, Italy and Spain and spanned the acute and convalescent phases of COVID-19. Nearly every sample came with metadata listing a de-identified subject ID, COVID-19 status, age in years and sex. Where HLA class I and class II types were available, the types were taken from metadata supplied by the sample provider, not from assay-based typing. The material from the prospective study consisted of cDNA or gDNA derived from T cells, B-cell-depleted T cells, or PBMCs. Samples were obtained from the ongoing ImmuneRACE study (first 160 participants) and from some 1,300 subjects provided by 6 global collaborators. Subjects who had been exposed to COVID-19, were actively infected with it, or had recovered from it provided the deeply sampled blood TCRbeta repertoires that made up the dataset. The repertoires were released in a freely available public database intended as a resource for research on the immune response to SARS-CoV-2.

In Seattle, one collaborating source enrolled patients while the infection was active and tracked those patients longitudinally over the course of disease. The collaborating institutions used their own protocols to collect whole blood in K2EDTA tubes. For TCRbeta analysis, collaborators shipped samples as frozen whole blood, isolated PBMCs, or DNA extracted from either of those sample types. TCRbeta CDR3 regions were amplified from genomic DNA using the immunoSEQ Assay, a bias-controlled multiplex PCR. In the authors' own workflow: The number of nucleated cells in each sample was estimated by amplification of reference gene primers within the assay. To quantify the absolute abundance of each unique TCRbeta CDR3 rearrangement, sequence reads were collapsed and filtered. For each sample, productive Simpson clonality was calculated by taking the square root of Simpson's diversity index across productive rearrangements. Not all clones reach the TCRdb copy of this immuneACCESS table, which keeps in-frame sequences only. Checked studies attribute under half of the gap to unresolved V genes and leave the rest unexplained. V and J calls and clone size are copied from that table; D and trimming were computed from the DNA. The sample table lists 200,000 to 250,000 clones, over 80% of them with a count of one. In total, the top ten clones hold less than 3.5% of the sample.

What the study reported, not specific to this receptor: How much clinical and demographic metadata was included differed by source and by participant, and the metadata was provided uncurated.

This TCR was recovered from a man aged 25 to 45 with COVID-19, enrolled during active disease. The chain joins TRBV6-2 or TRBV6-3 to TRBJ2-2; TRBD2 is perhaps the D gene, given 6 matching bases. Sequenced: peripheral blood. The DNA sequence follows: TGTGCCAGCAGTTACCCGACCGGGTTGGCTAGCGAGGTCGGGGAGCTGTTTTTT. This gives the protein CASSYPTGLASEVGELFF.